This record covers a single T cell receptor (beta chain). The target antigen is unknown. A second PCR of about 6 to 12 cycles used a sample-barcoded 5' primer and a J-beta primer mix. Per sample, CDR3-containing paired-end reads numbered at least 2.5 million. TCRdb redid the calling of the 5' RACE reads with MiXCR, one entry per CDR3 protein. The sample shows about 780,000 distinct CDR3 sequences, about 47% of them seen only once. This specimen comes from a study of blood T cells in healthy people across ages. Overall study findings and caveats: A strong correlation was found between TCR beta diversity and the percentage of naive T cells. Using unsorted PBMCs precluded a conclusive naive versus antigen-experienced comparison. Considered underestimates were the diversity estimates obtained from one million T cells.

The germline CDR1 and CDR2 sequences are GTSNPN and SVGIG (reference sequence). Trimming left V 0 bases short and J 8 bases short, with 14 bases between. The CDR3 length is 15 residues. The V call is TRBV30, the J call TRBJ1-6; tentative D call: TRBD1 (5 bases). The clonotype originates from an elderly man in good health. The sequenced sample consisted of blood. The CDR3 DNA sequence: TGTGCCTGGAGTGTACACGGGATAGGGGATTCACCCCTCCACTTT. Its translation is CAWSVHGIGDSPLHF.